This TCR beta chain was documented in a study of blood T cells in healthy people across ages. The study's findings and limits: Among long-lived donors, naive CD4+ cells were more numerous and diversity higher than in aged donors. Observed TCR beta diversity per million T cells went down as age went up. This fall followed a roughly linear course with age.

Germline values: CDR1 MNHEY, CDR2 SMNVEV (reference sequence). The CDR3 length is 13 residues. V was clipped by 4 bases and J by 6 bases; unmatched bases: 2. Next came a second PCR, run for about 6 to 12 cycles, which used a sample-barcoded 5' primer along with a J-beta primer mix. MiXCR, applied by TCRdb to the 5' RACE reads, yields one record per CDR3 protein. The sample has about 1.1 million distinct CDR3 sequences, more than 30% seen once. The study recruited healthy Caucasian donors from Russia who were aged about 6 to 100. This clonotype was counted many times. Its antigen is undetermined. The clonotype was recovered from a man aged 18-30 years in good health. Sample: blood. The chain links TRBV27 to TRBJ2-3; 9 nucleotides match TRBD1. The DNA for the CDR3 is TGTGCCAGCAGTTATACAGGGGGCGATACGCAGTATTTT. Its translation: CASSYTGGDTQYF.